Below, 28 T cell receptor beta chains from the same sample are listed, as sequenced in a study of T cell repertoires in cytomegalovirus infection. What these receptors recognize is not known. MiXCR, applied by TCRdb to the reads, yields one record per CDR3 protein. Among fewer than 900,000 distinct CDR3 sequences listed, roughly 29% were seen once. Sequencing used cultured CD8+ T cells from PBMCs, obtained from culture after CMV antigen stimulation. These receptors originate from a human donor in good health (CMV status not recorded). Some clones in this sample may be carry-over from other donors' samples.

The chain joins TRBV5-4 to TRBJ1-2; D perhaps matches TRBD1 (5 bases). Per germline, CDR1 SGHNT and CDR2 YYREEE (reference sequence). V was cut by 1 base and J by 0 bases, with 16 bases left in between. CDR3 size: 17 residues. CDR3 in amino acids: CASSLSPGDGANYGYTF. As DNA, the CDR3 is TGTGCCAGCAGCTTGAGCCCCGGGGACGGTGCTAACTATGGCTACACCTTC. The full variable domain, rest sourced from reference TRBV5-4 and TRBJ1-2, is ETGVTQSPTHLIKTRGQQVTLRCSSQSGHNTVSWYQQALGQGPQFIFQYYREEENGRGNFPPRFSGLQFPNYSSELNVNALELDDSALYLCASSLSPGDGANYGYTFGSGTRLTVV.

The V and J genes are TRBV28 and TRBJ2-1; the match to TRBD1 covers 8 bases. V lost 6 bases to trimming and J lost 3 bases; unmatched junction nucleotides: 7. Germline CDR1 is MDHEN and CDR2 is SYDVKM. The CDR3 is 15 amino acids. CDR3 bases: TGTGCCAGCAGCCGTAGACAGGGGTACTACAATGAGCAGTTCTTC. It yields the protein CASSRRQGYYNEQFF.

The genes are TRBV28 and TRBJ2-1; perhaps TRBD2 as D (6 bases). Germline assignment: CDR1 MDHEN and CDR2 SYDVKM. The CDR3 totals 15 residues. Trimming took off 5 bases at V and 5 bases at J, with 16 bases between the two ends. The CDR3 spells CASSPLQGTDNEQFF. CDR3 nucleotides: TGTGCCAGCAGTCCACTGCAAGGGACTGACAATGAGCAGTTCTTC.

This clonotype was seen at least ten times. V usage is TRBV7-6 and J usage is TRBJ2-5, with a weak D call TRBD1 (6 bases). The CDR3 runs 14 residues. Trimming cost V 3 bases and J 3 bases, with 11 bases left between them. Germline assignment: CDR1 SGHVS and CDR2 FNYEAQ. The CDR3 protein is CASSLRGKEETQYF. DNA of the CDR3: TGTGCCAGCAGCTTGAGGGGGAAGGAAGAGACCCAGTACTTC.

This clonotype was seen ten or more times. The genes are TRBV7-6 and TRBJ1-1; D is unresolved. Germline V lookup: CDR1 SGHVS, CDR2 FNYEAQ. With 0 bases removed from V and 3 bases from J, the gap between germline ends came to 8 bases. This CDR3 has 14 residues. The CDR3 DNA reads TGTGCCAGCAGCTTAGCGGTTTACGACACTGAAGCTTTCTTT. It encodes CASSLAVYDTEAFF.

In this sample, this clonotype turned up a few times. The V call is TRBV27, the J call TRBJ1-5; 8 bases map to TRBD1. The CDR3 covers 13 residues. Germline CDR1 reads MNHEY; CDR2 reads SMNVEV (reference sequence). V was pared by 8 bases and J by 5 bases, with 5 bases of the junction left unmatched. The CDR3 DNA reads TGTGCCAGCGCCAGGGGGCTGTATCAGCCCCAGCATTTT. Its protein is CASARGLYQPQHF.

This clonotype has just a few counts. This chain joins TRBV6-1 and TRBJ1-1; D possibly corresponds to TRBD1 (5 bases). The germline V gene has CDR1 MNHNS and CDR2 SASEGT. The CDR3 runs 14 residues. The V end was cut by 4 bases, the J end by 2 bases, with 11 bases between. CDR3 amino acids: CASSVGRENTEAFF. DNA of the CDR3: TGTGCCAGCAGTGTAGGCAGGGAAAACACTGAAGCTTTCTTT.

This clonotype was seen only a few times. The chain links TRBV4-1 to TRBJ1-4; D perhaps matches TRBD1 (5 bases). Trimming left V 1 base short and J 5 bases short, with 11 bases between. This CDR3 spans 15 amino acids. CDR1 is MGHRA and CDR2 is YSYEKL in the germline V gene. CDR3 sequence reads: CASSQVAGRNEKLFF. Written as DNA, the CDR3 is TGCGCCAGCAGCCAAGTTGCAGGGCGGAATGAAAAACTGTTTTTT.

V usage is TRBV10-3 and J usage is TRBJ2-1; D call uncertain. The length of the CDR3 is 13 residues. Germline V gene sequence: CDR1 ENHRY, CDR2 SYGVKD. Trimming pared 2 bases from V and 6 bases from J, leaving 8 bases between. Here the CDR3 reads CAISETEINEQFF. CDR3 nucleotide sequence: TGTGCCATCAGTGAGACAGAAATCAATGAGCAGTTCTTC.

In this sample, this clonotype turned up a few times. V gene TRBV11-1 combines with J gene TRBJ2-7; D remains unclear. The CDR3 length is 15 residues. Trimming removed 3 bases from V and 0 bases from J, with 12 bases in between. Germline V gives CDR1 SGHAT, CDR2 FQDESV (reference sequence). Here the CDR3 reads CASSFASSGSYEQYF. In DNA form, the CDR3 reads TGTGCCAGCAGCTTCGCTAGTTCGGGCTCCTACGAGCAGTACTTC.

The chain has TRBV14 and TRBJ1-1; 10 bases map to TRBD1. CDR1 is SGHDN and CDR2 is FVKESK in the germline V gene. The CDR3 contains 16 residues. V was pared by 1 base and J by 5 bases, with 7 bases of the junction left unmatched. CDR3 DNA: TGTGCCAGCAGCCAAGTCGGAGACAGGGGGCTTACTGAAGCTTTCTTT. Protein product: CASSQVGDRGLTEAFF.

The chain has TRBV4-1 and TRBJ1-1; D remains ambiguous. Trimming removed 7 bases from V and 4 bases from J, with 10 bases in between. The V gene's germline CDR1 is MGHRA and CDR2 YSYEKL. This CDR3 spans 12 amino acids. The CDR3 DNA reads as TGCGCCAGCAATGGGGTAGGCACTGAAGCTTTCTTT. It codes for CASNGVGTEAFF.

This clonotype was seen a handful of times. V usage is TRBV19 and J usage is TRBJ1-1; D is possibly TRBD1 (5 bases). Germline values: CDR1 LNHDA, CDR2 SQIVND (reference sequence). The ends were cut back, 6 bases at V and 6 bases at J, with 23 bases in the middle. This CDR3 spans 16 amino acids. The CDR3 region is CASRTDGSGLKPEAFF. CDR3 sequence (DNA): TGTGCCAGTAGGACAGACGGATCGGGGCTTAAACCTGAAGCTTTCTTT.

The chain is built from TRBV25-1 and TRBJ1-5; 9 nucleotides line up with TRBD1. The V and J ends lost 5 bases and 13 bases, in that order; junction bases with no gene match: 9. Germline V gives CDR1 MGHDK, CDR2 SYGVNS. The CDR3 is 13 amino acids. For the CDR3, the DNA is TGTGCCAGCAGTTCCCCGGGGACAGGGCAGCAGCATTTT. Its protein product is CASSSPGTGQQHF. The variable domain in full, with the rest retrieved from reference TRBV25-1 and TRBJ1-5, is EADIYQTPRYLVIGTGKKITLECSQTMGHDKMYWYQQDPGMELHLIHYSYGVNSTEKGDLSSESTVSRIRTEHFPLTLESARPSHTSQYLCASSSPGTGQQHFGDGTRLSIL.

This clonotype came up a few times. The chain has TRBV6-6 and TRBJ2-5; 10 bases align to TRBD2. There are 14 residues in the CDR3. CDR1 and CDR2 (germline): MNHNY, SVGAGI (reference sequence). Trimming removed 2 bases from V and 5 bases from J; junction bases left unmatched: 2. This CDR3 reads CASSYRGLAETQYF. CDR3 nucleotides: TGTGCCAGCAGTTACCGGGGACTAGCGGAGACCCAGTACTTC.

This clonotype was picked up a small number of times. The V gene is TRBV25-1, the J gene TRBJ1-5; D might be TRBD1 (6 bases). V lost 5 bases, J lost 4 bases, and 12 bases lay in between. This CDR3 region has 14 residues. CDR1 and CDR2 (germline): MGHDK, SYGVNS. The CDR3, as DNA: TGTGCCAGCAGTTGGTCAGGGGTTAATCAGCCCCAGCATTTT. Its protein product is CASSWSGVNQPQHF.

This clonotype has only a few counts. The gene calls are TRBV20-1 and TRBJ1-5; TRBD1 aligns across 9 bases. The V segment lost 5 bases and the J segment 3 bases; nucleotides outside the gene matches: 2. This CDR3 spans 13 amino acids. Germline CDR1 reads DFQATT; CDR2 reads SNEGSKA (reference sequence). The CDR3 sequence is CSAYRGPNQPQHF. Here the CDR3 DNA reads TGCAGTGCTTACAGGGGGCCCAATCAGCCCCAGCATTTT.

Regarding this clonotype: One end of the junction does not line up with germline, which may come from a read error. V is TRBV14 and J is TRBJ2-1; TRBD2 matches at 9 bases. CDR3 length: 14 residues. The germline V gene has CDR1 SGHDN and CDR2 FVKESK. The CDR3 DNA is TGTGCCAGCAGCCCCGGTTCTAGCGGGGACCTCGGGCTCTTC. This encodes CASSPGSSGDLGLF.

At least ten counts were recorded for this clonotype. The rearrangement uses TRBV7-9 and TRBJ1-1; 8 bases match TRBD1. Germline V gene data show CDR1 as SEHNR and CDR2 as FQNEAQ (reference sequence). J gave up 11 bases and V 1 base, and 6 bases lay outside the gene matches. The CDR3 is made up of 13 amino acids. The CDR3: CASSLDGTGDAFF. The CDR3, as DNA: TGTGCCAGCAGCTTAGATGGGACAGGCGACGCTTTCTTT.

This clonotype was counted once. The chain recombines TRBV9 with TRBJ1-1; D not certain. Germline V CDR1 and CDR2: SGDLS, YYNGEE. The CDR3 contains 13 residues. V was shortened by 4 bases and J by 1 base, with 8 bases between the two germline ends. The CDR3 loop reads CASSHQSNTEAFF. The DNA of the CDR3 is TGTGCCAGCAGCCACCAGTCGAACACTGAAGCTTTCTTT.

This clonotype was seen at least ten times. The chain carries TRBV7-6 and TRBJ2-1; D uncertain. The CDR3 has 13 amino acids. The germline gives CDR1 SGHVS, CDR2 FNYEAQ. The germline V and J ends were trimmed by 5 bases and 3 bases, with 8 bases remaining between them. In nucleotides, the CDR3 is TGTGCCAGCAGCCCCAACCACTACAATGAGCAGTTCTTC. This encodes CASSPNHYNEQFF.

This clonotype appeared once. The chain is built from TRBV10-3 and TRBJ2-7; D unclear. The germline gives CDR1 ENHRY, CDR2 SYGVKD. The CDR3 consists of 15 residues. Trimming removed 6 bases at V and 5 bases at J, with 20 bases between. CDR3 in amino acids: CAISPSVADPDEQYV. For the CDR3, the DNA is TGTGCCATCAGCCCCTCGGTGGCAGATCCGGACGAGCAGTACGTC.

This clonotype has at least ten counts. V and J are TRBV7-2 and TRBJ2-5; the match to TRBD1 covers 9 bases. CDR1 and CDR2 from the germline V gene are SGHTA and FQGNSA. Unmatched junction bases numbered 12, after V lost 8 bases and J lost 5 bases. The CDR3 has 15 amino acids. DNA for the CDR3: TGTGCCAGCGGAACACCCGGGACAGGGTCTGAGACCCAGTACTTC. Translating gives CASGTPGTGSETQYF.

The CDR3 spells CASSYSSLGSGLAGGLNEQFF. The CDR3 bases are TGTGCCAGCAGTTACTCGAGTCTCGGATCGGGACTAGCGGGGGGGCTCAATGAGCAGTTCTTC. V is TRBV6-5 and J is TRBJ2-1, with TRBD2 identical over 16 bases. CDR1 is MNHEY and CDR2 is SVGAGI in the germline V gene. The CDR3 covers 21 residues. The trim removed 0 bases at V and 6 bases at J, leaving 14 bases unmatched.

The chain recombines TRBV14 with TRBJ1-2; D call uncertain. V was clipped by 5 bases and J by 4 bases, with 17 bases between them. The CDR3 is made up of 15 amino acids. Germline CDR1 SGHDN, CDR2 FVKESK. The CDR3 region has the DNA TGTGCCAGCAGCTTCCTGGACGTTCAATTCTATGGCTACACCTTC. It codes for CASSFLDVQFYGYTF.

The chain combines TRBV5-8 with TRBJ2-7; D assignment may be TRBD1 or TRBD2 (6 bases each). Looked up from germline, CDR1 is SGHTS and CDR2 is YDEGEE. With 7 bases removed from V and 0 bases from J, the gap between germline ends came to 14 bases. The CDR3 consists of 14 residues. The CDR3 region has the DNA TGTGCCAGCCACAGGGAGGACAGCTCCTACGAGCAGTACGTC. It translates to CASHREDSSYEQYV.

The V and J genes are TRBV7-9 and TRBJ1-2; possibly TRBD1 for D (5 bases). CDR1 is SEHNR and CDR2 is FQNEAQ in the germline V gene (reference sequence). The V end was cut by 0 bases, the J end by 5 bases, with 13 bases between. CDR3 length: 15 residues. CDR3 loop: CASSLAGEGLYGYTF. CDR3 nucleotide sequence: TGTGCCAGCAGCTTAGCAGGGGAGGGCCTTTATGGCTACACCTTC.

This rearrangement joins TRBV7-2 to TRBJ2-3, with D tentatively TRBD1 or TRBD2 (5 bases each). Trimming shortened V by 3 bases and J by 0 bases, and 13 bases separated the two germline ends. Germline loops: CDR1 SGHTA, CDR2 FQGNSA. The CDR3 loop spans 16 amino acids. This CDR3 is CASSLGVVPSTDTQYF. CDR3 nucleotide sequence: TGTGCCAGCAGCTTGGGGGTAGTCCCTAGCACAGATACGCAGTATTTT.